This T cell receptor (beta chain) appears in the sequencing data of a study of identical twins. Study outcomes and limitations: Within monozygotic twins, out-of-frame TCR alpha sharing was underestimated by the models. For cord blood, abundant beta clonotypes had fewer insertions, unlike memory repertoires, which showed none.

CDR3 length: 12 amino acids. V shed 11 bases and J shed 2 bases, with 9 bases lying between them. A universal primer site was added by template switching, and unique molecular identifiers were carried by the cDNA. TCRdb recomputed calls from the 5' RACE reads with MiXCR, one row per CDR3 protein. The sample records 700,000 or so distinct CDR3 sequences, about 9.4% being singletons. This clonotype was seen many times. Its antigen is unknown. These same records also appear under a second study, on yellow fever vaccine responses in identical twins.

The rearrangement joins TRBV12-3 or TRBV12-4 to TRBJ2-2; D remains unclear. The source is a woman aged 18 to 35 in good health. Sequencing was carried out using PBMCs. CDR3 amino acids: CAAGRNTGELFF. The CDR3, as DNA: TGTGCCGCCGGCAGAAACACCGGGGAGCTGTTTTTT.